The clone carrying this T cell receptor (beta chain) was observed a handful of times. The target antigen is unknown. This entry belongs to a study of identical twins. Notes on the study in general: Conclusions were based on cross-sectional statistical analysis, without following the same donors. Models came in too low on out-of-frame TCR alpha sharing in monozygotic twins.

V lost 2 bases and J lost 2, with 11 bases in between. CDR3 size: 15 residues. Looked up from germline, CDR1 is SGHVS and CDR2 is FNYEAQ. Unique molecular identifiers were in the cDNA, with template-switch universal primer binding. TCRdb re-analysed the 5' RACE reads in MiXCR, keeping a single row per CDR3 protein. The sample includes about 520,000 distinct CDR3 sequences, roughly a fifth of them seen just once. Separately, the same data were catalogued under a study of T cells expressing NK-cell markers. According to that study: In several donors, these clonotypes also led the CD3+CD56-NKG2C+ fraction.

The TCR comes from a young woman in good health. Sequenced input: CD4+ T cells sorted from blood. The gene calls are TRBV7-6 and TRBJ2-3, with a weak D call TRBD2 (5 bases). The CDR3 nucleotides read TGTGCCAGCAGCTTAAGAGGGCTACCCACAGATACGCAGTATTTT. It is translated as CASSLRGLPTDTQYF.